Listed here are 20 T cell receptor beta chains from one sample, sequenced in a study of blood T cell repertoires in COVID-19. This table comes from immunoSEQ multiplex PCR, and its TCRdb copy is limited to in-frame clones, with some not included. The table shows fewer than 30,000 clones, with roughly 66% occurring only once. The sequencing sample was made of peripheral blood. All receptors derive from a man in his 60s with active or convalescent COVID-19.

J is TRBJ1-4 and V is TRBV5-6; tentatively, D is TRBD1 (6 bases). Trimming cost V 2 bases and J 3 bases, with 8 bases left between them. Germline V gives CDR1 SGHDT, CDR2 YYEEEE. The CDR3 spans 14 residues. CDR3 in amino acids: CASSLQGPNEKLFF. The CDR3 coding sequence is TGTGCCAGCAGCTTACAGGGTCCTAATGAAAAACTGTTTTTT.

The DNA of the CDR3 is TGTGCCAGTACCCCAGGGGCGGCTAATGAAAAACTGTTTTTT. As protein: CASTPGAANEKLFF. This chain joins TRBV19 and TRBJ1-4; TRBD1 might be the D (6 bases). Germline lookup yields CDR1 LNHDA and CDR2 SQIVND (reference sequence). V gave up 7 bases and J gave up 3 bases, with 12 bases separating them. The CDR3 contains 14 residues.

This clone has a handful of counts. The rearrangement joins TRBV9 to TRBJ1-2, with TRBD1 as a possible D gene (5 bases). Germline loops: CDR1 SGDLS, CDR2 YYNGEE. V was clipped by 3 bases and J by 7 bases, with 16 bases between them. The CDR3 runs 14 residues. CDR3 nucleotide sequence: TGTGCCAGCAGCGCGAGGACCTTGGGGGGTGGCTACACCTTC. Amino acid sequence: CASSARTLGGGYTF.

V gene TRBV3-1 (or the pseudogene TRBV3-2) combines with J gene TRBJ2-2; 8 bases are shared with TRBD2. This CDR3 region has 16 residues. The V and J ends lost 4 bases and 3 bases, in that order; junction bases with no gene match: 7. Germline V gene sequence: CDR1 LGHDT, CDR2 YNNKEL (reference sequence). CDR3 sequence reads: CASSPPGLAYTGELFF. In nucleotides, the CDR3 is TGTGCCAGCAGCCCTCCAGGACTAGCCTACACCGGGGAGCTGTTTTTT.

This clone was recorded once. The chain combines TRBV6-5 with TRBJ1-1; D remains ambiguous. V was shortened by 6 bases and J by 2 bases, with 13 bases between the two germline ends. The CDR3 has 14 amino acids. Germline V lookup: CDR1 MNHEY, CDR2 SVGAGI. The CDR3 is CASRARGGNTEAFF. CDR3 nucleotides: TGTGCCAGCAGAGCCCGTGGCGGTAACACTGAAGCTTTCTTT.

This chain's CDR3 is CSASKPSGSASYEQYF. In DNA, the CDR3 is TGCAGTGCGAGTAAACCTAGCGGGAGTGCTTCCTACGAGCAGTACTTC. The rearrangement joins TRBV20-1 to TRBJ2-7; 10 nucleotides match TRBD2. This CDR3 contains 16 residues. CDR1 and CDR2 from the germline V gene are DFQATT and SNEGSKA (reference sequence). J lost 1 base, V lost 6 bases, and 12 bases had no gene match.

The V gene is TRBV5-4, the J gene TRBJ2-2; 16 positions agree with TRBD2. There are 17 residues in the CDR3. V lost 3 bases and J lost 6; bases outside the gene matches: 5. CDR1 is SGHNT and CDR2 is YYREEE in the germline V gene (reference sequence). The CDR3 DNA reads TGTGCCAGCAGCTGGGGACTAGCGGGAGGGTCACCCGGGGAGCTGTTTTTT. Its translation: CASSWGLAGGSPGELFF.

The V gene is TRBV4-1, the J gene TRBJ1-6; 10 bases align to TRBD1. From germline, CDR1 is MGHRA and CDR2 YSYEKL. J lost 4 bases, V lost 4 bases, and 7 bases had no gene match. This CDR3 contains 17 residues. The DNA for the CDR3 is TGCGCCAGCAGCCCCTCCGGACAGGGGGTTTATAATTCACCCCTCCACTTT. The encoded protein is CASSPSGQGVYNSPLHF.

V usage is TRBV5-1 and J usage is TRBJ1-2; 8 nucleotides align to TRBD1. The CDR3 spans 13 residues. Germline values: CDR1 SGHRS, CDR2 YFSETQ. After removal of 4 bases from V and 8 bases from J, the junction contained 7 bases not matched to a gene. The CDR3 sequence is CASSQDRESGYTF. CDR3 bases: TGCGCCAGCAGCCAGGACAGGGAAAGCGGCTACACCTTC. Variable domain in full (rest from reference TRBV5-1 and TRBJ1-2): KAGVTQTPRYLIKTRGQQVTLSCSPISGHRSVSWYQQTPGQGLQFLFEYFSETQRNKGNFPGRFSGRQFSNSRSEMNVSTLELGDSALYLCASSQDRESGYTFGSGTRLTVV.

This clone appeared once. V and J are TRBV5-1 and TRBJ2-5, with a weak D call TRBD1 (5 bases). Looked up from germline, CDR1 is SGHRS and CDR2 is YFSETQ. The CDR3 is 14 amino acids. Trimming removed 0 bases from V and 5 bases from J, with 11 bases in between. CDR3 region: CASSLGQGSETQYF. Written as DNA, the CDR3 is TGCGCCAGCAGCTTGGGGCAGGGTAGTGAGACCCAGTACTTC.

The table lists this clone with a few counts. The CDR3 DNA is TGCAGCGTGCTCCCTCGGCAGGGGAGGAACACTGAAGCTTTCTTT. Translating it yields CSVLPRQGRNTEAFF. The rearrangement uses TRBV29-1 and TRBJ1-1; possibly TRBD1 for D (6 bases). Trimming cost V 6 bases and J 1 base, with 18 bases left between them. Germline assignment: CDR1 SQVTM and CDR2 ANQGSEA. This CDR3 contains 15 residues.

CDR3 coding DNA: TGTGCCAGCAGTGTTACTAGCGGGAACACCGGGGAGCTGTTTTTT. It is translated as CASSVTSGNTGELFF. The V call is TRBV2, the J call TRBJ2-2; TRBD2 agrees at 8 bases. The V segment lost 4 bases and the J segment 1 base; nucleotides outside the gene matches: 2. The germline CDR1 and CDR2 sequences are SNHLY and FYNNEI. CDR3 length: 15 residues.

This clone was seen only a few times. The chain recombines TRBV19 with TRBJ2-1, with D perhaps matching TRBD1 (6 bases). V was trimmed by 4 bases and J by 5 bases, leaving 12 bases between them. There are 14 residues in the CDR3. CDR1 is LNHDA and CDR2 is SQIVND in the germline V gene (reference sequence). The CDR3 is CASSSQGTHNEQFF. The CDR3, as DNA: TGTGCCAGTAGTAGCCAGGGGACCCACAATGAGCAGTTCTTC.

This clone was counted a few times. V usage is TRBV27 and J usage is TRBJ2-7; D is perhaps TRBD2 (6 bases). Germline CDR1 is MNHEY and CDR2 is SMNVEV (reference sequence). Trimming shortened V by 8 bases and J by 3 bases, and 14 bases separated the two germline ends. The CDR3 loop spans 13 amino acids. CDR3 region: CASQKAGFYEQYF. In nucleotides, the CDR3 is TGTGCCAGCCAGAAGGCGGGGTTCTACGAGCAGTACTTC.

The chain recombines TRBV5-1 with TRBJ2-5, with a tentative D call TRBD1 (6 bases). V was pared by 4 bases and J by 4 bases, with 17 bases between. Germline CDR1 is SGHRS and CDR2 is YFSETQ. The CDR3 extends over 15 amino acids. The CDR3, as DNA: TGCGCCAGCAGCCTTGGGATGGGGGCCCTAGAGACCCAGTACTTC. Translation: CASSLGMGALETQYF.

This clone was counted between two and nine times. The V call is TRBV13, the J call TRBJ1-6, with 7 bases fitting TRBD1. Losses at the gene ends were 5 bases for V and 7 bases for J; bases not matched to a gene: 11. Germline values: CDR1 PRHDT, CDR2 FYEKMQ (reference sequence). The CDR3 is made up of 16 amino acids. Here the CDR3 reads CASSPARQGVNSPLHF. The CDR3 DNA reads TGTGCCAGCAGCCCCGCCAGACAGGGCGTAAATTCACCCCTCCACTTT.

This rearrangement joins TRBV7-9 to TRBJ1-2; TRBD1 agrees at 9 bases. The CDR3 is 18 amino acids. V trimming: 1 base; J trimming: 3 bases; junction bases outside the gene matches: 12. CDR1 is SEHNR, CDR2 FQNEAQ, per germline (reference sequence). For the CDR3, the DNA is TGTGCCAGCAGCTTAGAACTGATACAGGGGGCGTTCGACTATGGCTACACCTTC. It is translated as CASSLELIQGAFDYGYTF.

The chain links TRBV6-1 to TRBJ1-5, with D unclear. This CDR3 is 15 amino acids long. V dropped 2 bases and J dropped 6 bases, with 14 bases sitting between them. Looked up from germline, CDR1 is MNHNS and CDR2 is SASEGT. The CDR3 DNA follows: TGTGCCAGCAGTGAAAGGCAGGAGGGTGCTCAGCCCCAGCATTTT. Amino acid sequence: CASSERQEGAQPQHF.

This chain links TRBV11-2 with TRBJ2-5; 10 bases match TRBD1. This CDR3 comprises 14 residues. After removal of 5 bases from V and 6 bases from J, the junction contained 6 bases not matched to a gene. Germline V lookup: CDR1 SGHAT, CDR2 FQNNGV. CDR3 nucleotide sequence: TGTGCCAGCAGCCCCCGGGACAGGGGAAAGACCCAGTACTTC. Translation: CASSPRDRGKTQYF.

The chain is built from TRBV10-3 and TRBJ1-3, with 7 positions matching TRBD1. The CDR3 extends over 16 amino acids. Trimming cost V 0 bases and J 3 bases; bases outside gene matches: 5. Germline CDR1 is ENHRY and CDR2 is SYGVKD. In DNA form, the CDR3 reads TGTGCCATCAGTGAGTCGAGACAGGGAGGTGGAAACACCATATATTTT. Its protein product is CAISESRQGGGNTIYF.